This entry is about one T cell receptor (beta chain). Its target is unknown. CD45RO-negative, CCR7-selected cells formed the naive CD8 fraction, which excluded terminally differentiated effector memory CD45RA+ cells. Caucasian adults living in Nashville, Tennessee, provided all samples. V lost 1 base and J lost 6, with 13 bases in between. Germline CDR1 reads SGHTA; CDR2 reads FQGNSA. The CDR3 contains 14 residues. The data stem from a study of shared clonotypes between healthy human individuals. The study, taken as a whole, reports: Specimens sampled were limited to blood, with tissue repertoires likely differing.

The repertoire was sequenced with immunoSEQ multiplex PCR; TCRdb's copy has only in-frame clones and lacks some. Of roughly 2.1 million clones listed, about 92% are singletons. The chain combines TRBV7-2 with TRBJ2-7; the D gene is possibly TRBD2 (5 bases). Sequencing was done on a sample of naive CD8+ T cells from PBMCs. The source of this sequence is a young man in good health. Some clones in this sample may be carry-over from other donors' samples. Written as DNA, the CDR3 is TGTGCCAGCAGCTTAGGAGGGAGCCCAGTCGAGCAGTACTTC. This encodes CASSLGGSPVEQYF.